This is a list of T cell receptor beta chains from one sample in a study of blood T cell repertoires in COVID-19. Here immunoSEQ multiplex PCR was the method, and the copy in TCRdb shows in-frame clones only, minus some. This repertoire shows 50,000 to 60,000 clones, approximately 78% found once; its top ten account for about 6.2%. The specimen was peripheral blood. The origin of the receptors is a human donor in a cohort sampled during active or convalescent COVID-19. Both conserved end residues are part of each CDR3. Fields, in order: J gene, V gene, CDR3 protein.

TRBJ1-3 | TRBV7-6 | CASSLGVVSGNTIYF
TRBJ2-3 | TRBV10-1 | CASSEVAGAPNTQYF
TRBJ1-2 | TRBV24-1 | CATSDSNYGYTF
TRBJ2-2 | TRBV19 | CASIQGPSNTGELFF
TRBJ2-3 | TRBV7-9 | CASSFGGARVVQYF
TRBJ1-3 | TRBV6-5 | CASSNPGGERNTIYF
TRBJ1-3 | TRBV5-6 | CASSRTGFGNTIYF
TRBJ1-2 | TRBV4-2 | CASSQAGNYGYTF
TRBJ2-7 | TRBV5-4 | CASQKEGGYEQYF
TRBJ1-2 | TRBV6-6 | CASSYVGATNYGYTF
TRBJ1-2 | TRBV21-1 | CASSPRQGANYGYTF
TRBJ2-3 | TRBV7-2 | CASSLSSDTQYF
TRBJ2-3 | TRBV6-4 | CASSDVGAKSTDTQYF
TRBJ1-2 | TRBV10-3 | CAISVEGHPNYGYTF
TRBJ2-7 | TRBV11-1 | CASSLPGSHEQYF
TRBJ2-3 | TRBV29-1 | CSAGLAGGRDTQYF
TRBJ2-7 | TRBV5-1 | CASSRDSGSYEQYF
TRBJ1-1 | TRBV19 | CATQDRADTEAFF
TRBJ2-7 | TRBV9 | CASSVEARGGSEQYF
TRBJ1-1 | TRBV5-5 | CASSLVGTGDTEAFF
TRBJ2-1 | TRBV7-2 | CASSPPGSQGYNEQFF
TRBJ1-2 | TRBV18 | CASSLTGFYGYTF
TRBJ2-3 | TRBV7-2 | CASSARGGGRDTQYF
TRBJ2-3 | TRBV5-4 | CASTEGATDTQYF
TRBJ2-3 | TRBV5-4 | CASSPGGLGVGTDTQYF
TRBJ2-7 | TRBV20-1 | CSASDFEASGTYEQYF
TRBJ1-3 | TRBV28 | CASSSGQPGNTIYF
TRBJ1-1 | TRBV6-5 | CASSTPTGTEAFF
TRBJ2-3 | TRBV7-2 | CASSLDSGPSEGQYF
TRBJ2-7 | TRBV6-2/TRBV6-3 | CASSYRSDRRFYEQYF
TRBJ2-7 | TRBV9 | CASSLMPGEAYEQYF
TRBJ1-2 | TRBV6-5 | CASKTPMGGRYTF
TRBJ1-6 | TRBV6-5 | CASTQDRNSPLHF
TRBJ2-3 | TRBV15 | CATSREGGRQGGRAQYF
TRBJ2-7 | TRBV14 | CASSQQLVLGPREQYF